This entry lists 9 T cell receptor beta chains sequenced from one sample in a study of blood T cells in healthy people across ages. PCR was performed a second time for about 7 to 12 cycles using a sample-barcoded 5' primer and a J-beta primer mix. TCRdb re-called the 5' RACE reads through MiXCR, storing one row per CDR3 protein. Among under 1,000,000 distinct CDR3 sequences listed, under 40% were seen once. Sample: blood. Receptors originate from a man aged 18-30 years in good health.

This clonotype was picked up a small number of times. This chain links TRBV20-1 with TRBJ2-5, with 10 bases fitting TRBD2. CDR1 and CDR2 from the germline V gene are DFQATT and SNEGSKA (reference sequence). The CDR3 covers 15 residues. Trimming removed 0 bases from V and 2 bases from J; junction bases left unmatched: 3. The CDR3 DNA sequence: TGCAGTGCTAGAGATTCAGCGGGGGGGCAAGAGACCCAGTACTTC. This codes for CSARDSAGGQETQYF.

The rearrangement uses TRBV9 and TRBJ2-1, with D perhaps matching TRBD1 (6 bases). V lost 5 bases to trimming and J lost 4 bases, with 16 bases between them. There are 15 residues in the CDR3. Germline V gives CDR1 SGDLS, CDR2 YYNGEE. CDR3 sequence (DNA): TGTGCCAGCAGTGGCCCGGGACATAGATACAATGAGCAGTTCTTC. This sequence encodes CASSGPGHRYNEQFF.

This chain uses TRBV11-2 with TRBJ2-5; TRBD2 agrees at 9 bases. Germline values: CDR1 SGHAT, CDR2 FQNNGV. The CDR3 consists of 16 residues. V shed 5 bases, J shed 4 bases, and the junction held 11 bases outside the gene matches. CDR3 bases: TGTGCCAGCAGCGCAAACCTAGCGGGGACCTTAGAGACCCAGTACTTC. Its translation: CASSANLAGTLETQYF. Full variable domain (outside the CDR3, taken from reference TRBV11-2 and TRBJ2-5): EAGVAQSPRYKIIEKRQSVAFWCNPISGHATLYWYQQILGQGPKLLIQFQNNGVVDDSQLPKDRFSAERLKGVDSTLKIQPAKLEDSAVYLCASSANLAGTLETQYFGPGTRLLVL.

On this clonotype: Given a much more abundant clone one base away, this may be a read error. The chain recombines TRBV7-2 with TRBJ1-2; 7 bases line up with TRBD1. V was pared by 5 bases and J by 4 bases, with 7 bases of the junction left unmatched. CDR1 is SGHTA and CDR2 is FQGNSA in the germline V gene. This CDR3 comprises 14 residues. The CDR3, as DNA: TGTGCCAGCAGCGTAGGGGGCGCGGGCTATGGCTACACCTTC. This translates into CASSVGGAGYGYTF.

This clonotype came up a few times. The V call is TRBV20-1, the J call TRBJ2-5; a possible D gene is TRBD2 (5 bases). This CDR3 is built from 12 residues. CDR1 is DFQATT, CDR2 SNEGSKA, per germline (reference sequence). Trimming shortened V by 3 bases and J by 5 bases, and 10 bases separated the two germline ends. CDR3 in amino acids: CSARVPGETQYF. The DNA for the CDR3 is TGCAGTGCTAGGGTTCCGGGGGAGACCCAGTACTTC.

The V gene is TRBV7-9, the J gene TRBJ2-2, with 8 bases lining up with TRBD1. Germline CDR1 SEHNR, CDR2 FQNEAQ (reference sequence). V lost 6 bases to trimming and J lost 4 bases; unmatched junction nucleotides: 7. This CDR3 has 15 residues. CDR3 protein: CASSRQGTLTGELFF. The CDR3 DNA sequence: TGTGCCAGCAGTCGACAGGGGACCCTCACCGGGGAGCTGTTTTTT.

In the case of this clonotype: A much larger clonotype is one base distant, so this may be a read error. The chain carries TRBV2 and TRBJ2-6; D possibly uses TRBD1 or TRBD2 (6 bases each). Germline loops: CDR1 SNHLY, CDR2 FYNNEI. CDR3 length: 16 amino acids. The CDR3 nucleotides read TGTGCCAGCGGCGGGGACATCAACTCTGGGGCCGACGTCCTGACTTTC. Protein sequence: CASGGDINSGADVLTF.

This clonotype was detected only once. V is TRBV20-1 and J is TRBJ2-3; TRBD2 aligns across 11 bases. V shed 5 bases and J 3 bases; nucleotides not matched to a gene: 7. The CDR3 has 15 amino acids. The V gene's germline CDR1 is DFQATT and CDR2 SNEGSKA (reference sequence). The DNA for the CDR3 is TGCAGTGCTTCCCAGACTAGCGGGGCAACAGATACGCAGTATTTT. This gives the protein CSASQTSGATDTQYF.

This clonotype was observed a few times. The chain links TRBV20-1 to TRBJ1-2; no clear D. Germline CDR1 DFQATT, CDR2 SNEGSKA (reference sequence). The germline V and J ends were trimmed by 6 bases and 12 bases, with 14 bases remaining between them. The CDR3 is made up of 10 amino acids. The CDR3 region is CSATDGQHTF. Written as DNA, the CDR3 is TGCAGTGCAACGGACGGCCAGCACACCTTC.